This passage covers 11 T cell receptor beta chains from one sample sequenced in a study of blood T cell repertoires in COVID-19. Data came from immunoSEQ multiplex PCR; TCRdb stores just in-frame clones and leaves some out. The sample has 390,000 or so clones, under 85% seen once. Sequenced: PBMCs or T cells enriched from blood (not recorded which). These receptors originate from a woman aged 50 to 60 who had recovered from COVID-19.

The V gene is TRBV27, the J gene TRBJ2-7, with D tentatively TRBD1 (7 bases). CDR1 MNHEY and CDR2 SMNVEV come from the germline V gene (reference sequence). Trimming cost V 3 bases and J 5 bases, with 17 bases left between them. The CDR3 extends over 15 amino acids. The CDR3 DNA reads TGTGCCAGCAGTTTGGAGGGGGCCGGGTCTAACGAGCAGTACTTC. It codes for CASSLEGAGSNEQYF.

This rearrangement joins TRBV9 to TRBJ2-3; D is possibly TRBD1 (5 bases). The V gene lost 7 bases and the J gene lost 6 bases, with 12 bases spanning the gap. Looked up from germline, CDR1 is SGDLS and CDR2 is YYNGEE. The CDR3 covers 12 residues. In nucleotides, the CDR3 is TGTGCCAGCTCAATCCAGGGTGATACGCAGTATTTT. It encodes CASSIQGDTQYF.

This chain uses TRBV12-3 or TRBV12-4 with TRBJ1-2; D might be TRBD1 (6 bases). V lost 2 bases to trimming and J lost 6 bases, with 10 bases between them. CDR3 length equals 13 residues. Written as DNA, the CDR3 is TGTGCCAGCAGTTTACAGGGGTTGCATGGCTACACCTTC. Residues: CASSLQGLHGYTF.

This clone was found once. This rearrangement joins TRBV27 to TRBJ1-2; D may be TRBD1 (5 bases). The CDR3 totals 14 residues. Germline CDR1 is MNHEY and CDR2 is SMNVEV (reference sequence). Trimming took 6 bases from V and 7 from J, leaving 18 bases between them. The CDR3 DNA reads TGTGCCAGCAGCATGGGTAGGGGAATTCCTGGCTACACCTTC. It translates to CASSMGRGIPGYTF.

The genes are TRBV6-2 or TRBV6-3 and TRBJ2-5, with D uncertain. CDR1 MNHEY and CDR2 SVGEGT come from the germline V gene. The CDR3 length is 13 residues. V lost 6 bases, J lost 5 bases, and 13 bases lay in between. Written as DNA, the CDR3 is TGTGCCAGCAGCCTCCTGATCGGGGAGACCCAGTACTTC. It is translated as CASSLLIGETQYF.

The chain is built from TRBV6-5 and TRBJ1-2; 7 bases agree with TRBD1. The CDR3 has 13 residues. The junction had 5 bases not matched to a gene; V was cut back by 3 bases and J by 7 bases. Per the germline V gene, CDR1 is MNHEY and CDR2 is SVGAGI. Here the CDR3 DNA reads TGTGCCAGCAGTTATAAGGGGGCGACTGGCTACACCTTC. It encodes CASSYKGATGYTF.

This sequence joins TRBV28 and TRBJ1-2, with D possibly TRBD1 on 6 matching bases. Germline V lookup: CDR1 MDHEN, CDR2 SYDVKM. The CDR3 is 13 residues long. Trimming stripped 8 bases from V and 4 bases from J, with 14 bases between. CDR3 protein: CASAPGEGYGYTF. The DNA for the CDR3 is TGTGCCAGCGCCCCAGGGGAAGGCTATGGCTACACCTTC.

V is TRBV2 and J is TRBJ2-2; 8 nucleotides match TRBD1. The CDR3 is 15 amino acids. The V gene end was trimmed by 6 bases and the J gene end by 5 bases; junction bases not matched to a gene: 8. CDR1 SNHLY and CDR2 FYNNEI come from the germline V gene. Here the CDR3 reads CASRYGTGRTGELFF. The CDR3 DNA follows: TGTGCCAGCAGATATGGGACAGGACGAACCGGGGAGCTGTTTTTT.

The chain uses TRBV7-9 and TRBJ1-3; D uncertain. This CDR3 contains 18 residues. Trimming shortened V by 1 base and J by 0 bases, and 16 bases separated the two germline ends. CDR1 and CDR2 (germline): SEHNR, FQNEAQ (reference sequence). The CDR3 nucleotides read TGTGCCAGCAGCTTAGTCGGGTTGTTTGGTTCCTCTGGAAACACCATATATTTT. The encoded protein is CASSLVGLFGSSGNTIYF.

This chain uses TRBV7-2 with TRBJ1-2; D is undetermined. Germline CDR1 is SGHTA and CDR2 is FQGNSA. V lost 0 bases to trimming and J lost 1 base, with 9 bases between them. This CDR3 contains 15 residues. This CDR3 reads CASSLAPLLNYGYTF. The CDR3 region has the DNA TGTGCCAGCAGCTTAGCCCCGTTACTTAACTATGGCTACACCTTC.

J is TRBJ1-1 and V is TRBV29-1; D perhaps matches TRBD1 (6 bases). This CDR3 has 12 residues. With 7 bases removed from V and 11 bases from J, the gap between germline ends came to 20 bases. Per the germline V gene, CDR1 is SQVTM and CDR2 is ANQGSEA. The CDR3 sequence: CSATRGAGGAFF. As DNA, the CDR3 is TGCAGCGCTACCAGGGGTGCAGGTGGGGCTTTCTTT.